This T cell receptor (beta chain) was retrieved from a study of technical replicates of blood from a few donors. Clones were sequenced by immunoSEQ multiplex PCR, and TCRdb holds only the in-frame ones, with some missing. This sample yields about 76,000 clones, of which around 97% are seen a single time; over 0.2% belongs to the top ten. The CDR3 loop spans 16 amino acids. Trimming shortened V by 0 bases and J by 4 bases, and 15 bases separated the two germline ends. Germline CDR1 and CDR2: MNHEY and SMNVEV (reference sequence). The V gene is TRBV27, the J gene TRBJ2-5, with a possible D match to TRBD2 (5 bases). Sequencing input: T cells isolated from PBMCs. This clonotype originated in a human donor in good health. CDR3 loop: CASSLSEEWVRETQYF. The CDR3 DNA reads TGTGCCAGCAGTTTATCGGAGGAATGGGTCCGAGAGACCCAGTACTTC.